The rows below give T cell receptor beta chains drawn from one sample of a study of cytomegalovirus exposure and HLA in healthy donors. Produced via immunoSEQ multiplex PCR; TCRdb's table is partial and in-frame only. This table holds 190,000 or so clones, roughly four fifths found once. The sample taken for sequencing was PBMCs. Source of these receptors: a man in his fifties in good health and CMV-seronegative. The CDR3 runs from the conserved cysteine through the conserved F or W. A D gene is named only where the DNA matches it firmly. Some rows have no size entry. The others give once, few or many, or a class for an expanded clone.

v_call	j_call	d_call	clone_size	cdr3_nt	cdr3_aa
TRBV7-2	TRBJ2-5	TRBD1	NA	TGTGCCAGCAGCTTAGGGTCACAGGGGAAAGGAGAGACCCAGTACTTC	CASSLGSQGKGETQYF
TRBV29-1	TRBJ2-1	TRBD2	NA	TGCAGCGTTGGGCGGGAGGCTTACAATGAGCAGTTCTTC	CSVGREAYNEQFF
TRBV7-9	TRBJ2-2	TRBD2	NA	TGTTCCAGCAGCGCCGGACTAGCGGCGAACACCGGGGAGCTGTTTTTT	CSSSAGLAANTGELFF
TRBV5-4	TRBJ2-2	NA	NA	TGTGCCAGCAGCCAGACTAGGAACACCGGGGAGCTGTTTTTT	CASSQTRNTGELFF
TRBV13	TRBJ2-1	TRBD2	NA	TGTGCCAGCAGCTTCGGCGGGAGGACCTACAATGAGCAGTTCTTC	CASSFGGRTYNEQFF
TRBV4-3	TRBJ2-1	NA	NA	TGCGCCAGCAGCCAAGAGGGGCCGCAGTACAATGAGCAGTTCTTC	CASSQEGPQYNEQFF
TRBV5-4	TRBJ2-5	TRBD2	NA	TGTGCCAGCAGCTTAGGCGGGGAGGGAGGAGAGACCCAGTACTTC	CASSLGGEGGETQYF
TRBV15	TRBJ1-4	NA	NA	TGTGCCACCAGCAGAGACAGGGGAATTGGGGAAAAACTGTTTTTT	CATSRDRGIGEKLFF
TRBV2	TRBJ2-1	NA	NA	TGTGCCAGCAGTCAGAATGAGCAGTTCTTC	CASSQNEQFF
TRBV5-4	TRBJ2-5	NA	NA	TGTGCCAGCAGCTTGGAATTAGCGTCGCAAGAGACCCAGTACTTC	CASSLELASQETQYF
TRBV28	TRBJ2-1	NA	NA	TGTGCCAGCTCCAGACAGGTGGCAATTCACAATGAGCAGTTCTTC	CASSRQVAIHNEQFF
TRBV11-1	TRBJ2-7	NA	few	TGTGCCAGCAGCAGCCCGAGCGGGCCCTTCTACGAGCAGTACTTC	CASSSPSGPFYEQYF
TRBV5-1	TRBJ1-4	NA	NA	TGCGCCAGCAGCTTGAACGGGGGGCAGGCGGGCCCAACTAATGAAAAACTGTTTTTT	CASSLNGGQAGPTNEKLFF
TRBV19	TRBJ2-2	TRBD1	NA	TGTGCCAGTACCACCAGGGGGCTGAGCACCGGGGAGCTGTTTTTT	CASTTRGLSTGELFF
TRBV4-3	TRBJ1-6	NA	NA	TGCGCCAGCAGTCAAAGAAAGACAGCGCCCCATGAAACCCCACGGCCCCTCCACTTT	CASSQRKTAPHETPRPLHF
TRBV6-5	TRBJ1-6	TRBD1	few	TGTGCCAGCAGTACCTCCGGGACAGCAAATTCACCCCTCCACTTT	CASSTSGTANSPLHF
TRBV7-9	TRBJ1-3	TRBD1	NA	TGTGCCAGCAGACCTGACAGGGATGGAAACACCATATATTTT	CASRPDRDGNTIYF
TRBV19	TRBJ1-5	NA	NA	TGTGCCAGTAGTATCAGGGACTACAATCAGCCCCAGCATTTT	CASSIRDYNQPQHF
TRBV4-3	TRBJ2-7	TRBD2	few	TGCGCCAGCAGCCAGGGCCAGCGGGGGGCCTACGAGCAGTACTTC	CASSQGQRGAYEQYF
TRBV28	TRBJ2-2	NA	NA	TGTGCCAGCAGCCTTCAGGGGCTCGCCGGGGAGCTGTTTTTT	CASSLQGLAGELFF
TRBV29-1	TRBJ1-1	NA	NA	TGCAGCGTTGATACAGTGAGGAACACTGAAGCTTTCTTT	CSVDTVRNTEAFF
TRBV6-6	TRBJ1-4	NA	few	TGTGCCAGCAGGCAGGGGTATGAAAAACTGTTTTTT	CASRQGYEKLFF
TRBV11-2	TRBJ2-3	NA	NA	TGTGCCATCACCCAGGGGTCAGATACGCAGTATTTT	CAITQGSDTQYF
TRBV2	TRBJ1-6	NA	NA	TGTGCCAGCAGCAGGGGAAATAATTCACCCCTCCACTTT	CASSRGNNSPLHF
TRBV7-6	TRBJ2-1	TRBD2	NA	TGTGCCAGCAGCACCGGGACTAGTCGCTACAATGAGCAGTTCTTC	CASSTGTSRYNEQFF
TRBV5-1	TRBJ1-2	NA	NA	TGCGCCAGCAGCCAGGGAGGAGGGAGAGACTATGGCTACACCTTC	CASSQGGGRDYGYTF
TRBV6-5	TRBJ2-7	TRBD1	NA	TGTGCCAGCAGTTACCACCCGGGACAGACGGCCTACGAGCAGTACTTC	CASSYHPGQTAYEQYF
TRBV7-2	TRBJ1-6	TRBD1	NA	TGTGCCAGCAGCTTAGGTCCAGGGGGGTCACCCCTCCACTTT	CASSLGPGGSPLHF
TRBV28	TRBJ1-2	NA	NA	TGTGCCAGCAGTTTGGGGGGGAATTACGGCTACACCTTC	CASSLGGNYGYTF
TRBV19	TRBJ1-5	TRBD1	NA	TGTGCCAGTAGTACTGTACAGGGGAACCAGCCCCAGCATTTT	CASSTVQGNQPQHF
TRBV5-1	TRBJ2-7	NA	NA	TGCGCCAGCAGCGGTGGGACAATCGGACCCTACGAGCAGTACTTC	CASSGGTIGPYEQYF
TRBV15	TRBJ2-7	NA	NA	TGTGCCACCATGTGGGGGCACGGTGCATACGAGCAGTACTTC	CATMWGHGAYEQYF
TRBV19	TRBJ2-1	NA	NA	TGTGCCAGTAGTTCCACAGCCTACAATGAGCAGTTCTTC	CASSSTAYNEQFF
TRBV18	TRBJ2-5	TRBD2	NA	TGTGCCAGCTCACCTGGGCTAGCGGGAGTAGAGACCCAGTACTTC	CASSPGLAGVETQYF
TRBV19	TRBJ1-5	NA	NA	TGTGCCAGTAGTAGATTGCTCGGGAGCAATCAGCCCCAGCATTTT	CASSRLLGSNQPQHF
TRBV4-1	TRBJ1-2	TRBD1	few	TGCGCCAGCAGCCAAGAAATGGACAGGAGAAGCACCTTC	CASSQEMDRRSTF
TRBV30	TRBJ2-7	NA	once	TGTGCCTGGAGTGGACAGGAGAGGTACGAGCAGTACTTC	CAWSGQERYEQYF
TRBV19	TRBJ2-6	TRBD1	NA	TGTGCCAGTACTAGGGGACAGATATCCTACTCTGGGGCCAACGTCCTGACTTTC	CASTRGQISYSGANVLTF
TRBV5-1	TRBJ2-5	NA	NA	TGCGCCAGCAGCTCCCAAGCGGAAGAGACCCAGTACTTC	CASSSQAEETQYF
TRBV5-1	TRBJ2-7	NA	NA	TGCGCCAGCAGCTCCCATTACGAGCAGTACTTC	CASSSHYEQYF
TRBV7-9	TRBJ2-5	NA	NA	TGTGCCAGCAGACCGGGGGATCAAGAGACCCAGTACTTC	CASRPGDQETQYF
TRBV7-6	TRBJ2-7	NA	few	TGTGCCAGCAGCTTAGGAGACGCCCGGAGGGAGCAGTACTTC	CASSLGDARREQYF
TRBV29-1	TRBJ2-2	NA	NA	TGCAGCGTTGATTTTTGGCAGGGTGGGGAGCTGTTTTTT	CSVDFWQGGELFF
TRBV5-6	TRBJ1-2	TRBD1	NA	TGTGCCAGCAGCTTCGGACAGGGGGCGAGGAGCTATGGCTACACCTTC	CASSFGQGARSYGYTF
TRBV7-9	TRBJ1-1	NA	NA	TGTGCCAGCACCCCTAGATGGGGGCGCGGCAACACTGAAGCTTTCTTT	CASTPRWGRGNTEAFF